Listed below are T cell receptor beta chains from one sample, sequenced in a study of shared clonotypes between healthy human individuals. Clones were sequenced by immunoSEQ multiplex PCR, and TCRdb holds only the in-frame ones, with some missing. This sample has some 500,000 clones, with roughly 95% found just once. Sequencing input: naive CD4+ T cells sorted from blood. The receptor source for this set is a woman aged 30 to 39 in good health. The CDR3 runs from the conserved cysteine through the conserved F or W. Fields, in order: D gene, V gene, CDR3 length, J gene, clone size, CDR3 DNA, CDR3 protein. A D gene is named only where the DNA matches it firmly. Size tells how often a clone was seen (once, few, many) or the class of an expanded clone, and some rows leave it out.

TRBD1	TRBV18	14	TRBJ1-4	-	TGTGCCAGCTCGCGCCGGGACAGGGAGGAAAAACTGTTTTTT	CASSRRDREEKLFF
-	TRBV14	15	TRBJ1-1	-	TGTGCCAGCAGCCATGATTGGGCAGGGCGGACTGAAGCTTTCTTT	CASSHDWAGRTEAFF
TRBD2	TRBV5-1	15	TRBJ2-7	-	TGCGCCAGCAGCTTGGAAGGAGCGGGAGTGAGGGAGCAGTACTTC	CASSLEGAGVREQYF
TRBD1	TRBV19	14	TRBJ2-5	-	TGTGCCAGTAGTATAAGTAGGGGGCGAGAGACCCAGTACTTC	CASSISRGRETQYF
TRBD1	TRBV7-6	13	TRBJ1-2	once	TGTGCCAGCAGCCAAGAAGGGGGCAGGGGCTACACCTTC	CASSQEGGRGYTF
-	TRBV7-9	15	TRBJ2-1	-	TGTGCCAGCAGCCGCCTGAACGGGATTTACAATGAGCAGTTCTTC	CASSRLNGIYNEQFF
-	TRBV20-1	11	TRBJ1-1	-	TGCAGTGCTAGTGATGACGGTGAAGCTTTCTTT	CSASDDGEAFF
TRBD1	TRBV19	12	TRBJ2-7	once	TGTGCCAGTAGTGCTGGACAGGGGACCCCCCGCTTC	CASSAGQGTPRF
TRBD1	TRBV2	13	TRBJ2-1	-	TGTGCCAGCAGGAGGACAGGGGGCTATGAGCAGTTCTTC	CASRRTGGYEQFF
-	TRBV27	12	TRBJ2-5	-	TGTGCCAGCCGCGACTTAAAAGAGACCCAGTACTTC	CASRDLKETQYF
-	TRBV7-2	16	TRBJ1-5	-	TGTGCCAGCAGCTCCCATCTAGGGATGGGCAATCAGCCCCAGCATTTT	CASSSHLGMGNQPQHF
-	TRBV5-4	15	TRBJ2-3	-	TGTGCCAGCAGATTGCTCGGGGGAGCCACAGATACGCAGTATTTT	CASRLLGGATDTQYF
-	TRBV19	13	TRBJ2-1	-	TGTGCCAGTAGTGTTATAGCCTACAATGAGCAGTTCTTC	CASSVIAYNEQFF
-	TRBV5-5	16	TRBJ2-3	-	TGTGCCAGCAGCTCCCTGCCGGGGGCTAGCACAGATACGCAGTATTTT	CASSSLPGASTDTQYF
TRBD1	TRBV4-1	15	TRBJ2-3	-	TGCGCCAGCAGCCAAGGACCGCAGGGGGCAGATACGCAGTATTTT	CASSQGPQGADTQYF
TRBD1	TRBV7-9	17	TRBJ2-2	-	TGTGCCAGCAGCCCTACACAGGGGACCATGAACTCCGGGGAGCTGTTTTTT	CASSPTQGTMNSGELFF
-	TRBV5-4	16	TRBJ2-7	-	TGTGCCAGCAGCTGGGGGCCCGACCCCACGGCCTACGAGCAGTACTTC	CASSWGPDPTAYEQYF
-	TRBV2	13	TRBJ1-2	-	TGTGCCAGCAGAACGACGGGCCTGTGGGGCTACACCTTC	CASRTTGLWGYTF
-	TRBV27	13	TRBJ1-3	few	TGTGCCAGCAGCCTCCACTCTGGAAACACCATATATTTT	CASSLHSGNTIYF
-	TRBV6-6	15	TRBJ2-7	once	TGTGCCAGCAGTTCCCAATGGACACCCGCCTACGAGCAGTACTTC	CASSSQWTPAYEQYF
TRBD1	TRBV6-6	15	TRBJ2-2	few	TGTGCCAGCAGCCGGGGACAGGGAGCCACCGGGGAGCTGTTTTTT	CASSRGQGATGELFF
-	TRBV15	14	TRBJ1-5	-	TGTGCCACCAGCAGACAGGGCGGCAATCAGCCCCAGCATTTT	CATSRQGGNQPQHF
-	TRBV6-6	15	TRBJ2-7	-	TGTGCCAGCAGTCCGGGTCAAGTTAGATACGCGGAGCAGTACTTC	CASSPGQVRYAEQYF
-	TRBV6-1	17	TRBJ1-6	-	TGTGCCAGCAGTGAAGTGCAGGGAGGAGGCCATAATTCACCCCTCCACTTT	CASSEVQGGGHNSPLHF
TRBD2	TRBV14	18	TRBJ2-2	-	TGTGCCAGCAGCCTGGCGGGACCTCTAGCGGGAGATACCGGGGAGCTGTTTTTT	CASSLAGPLAGDTGELFF
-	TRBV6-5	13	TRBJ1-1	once	TGTGCCAGCAGCCGCGACAGAAACACTGAAGCTTTCTTT	CASSRDRNTEAFF
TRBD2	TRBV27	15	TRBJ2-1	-	TGTGCCAGCAGCGAGAGGACTAGACTGTTCGGGGAGCAGTTCTTC	CASSERTRLFGEQFF
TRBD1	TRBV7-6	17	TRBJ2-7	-	TGTGCCAGCAGCTCAGGGCTAAGGGACAGGGGGCTGATTCGGCAGTACTTC	CASSSGLRDRGLIRQYF
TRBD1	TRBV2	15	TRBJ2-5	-	TGTGCCAGCAGTGACCGGGACAGGGGCCAAGAGACCCAGTACTTC	CASSDRDRGQETQYF
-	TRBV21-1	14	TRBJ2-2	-	TGTGCCAGCAACAACGGACGGGGCACCGGGGAGCTGTTTTTT	CASNNGRGTGELFF
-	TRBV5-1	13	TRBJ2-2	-	TGCGCCAGCAGCTTGGCCAGCACCGGGGAGCTGTTTTTT	CASSLASTGELFF
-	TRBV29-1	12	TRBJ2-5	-	TGCAGCGTTTCCGGGAACCTGGGTGAGCAGTACTTC	CSVSGNLGEQYF
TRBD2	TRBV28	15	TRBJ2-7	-	TGTGCCAGCAGTTTGACGACTAGCGGCCCCTACGAGCAGTACTTC	CASSLTTSGPYEQYF
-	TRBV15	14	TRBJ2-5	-	TGTGCCACCAGCAGAGGAGCTATGCCTGAGACCCAGTACTTC	CATSRGAMPETQYF
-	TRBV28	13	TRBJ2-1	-	TGTGCCAGCAGTTTAGGAATAGCGCGTGAGCAGTTCTTC	CASSLGIAREQFF
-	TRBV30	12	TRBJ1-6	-	TGTGCCTGGGGCAGACAGTTGTCACCCCTCCACTTT	CAWGRQLSPLHF
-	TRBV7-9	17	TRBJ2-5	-	TGTGCCAGCAGCGCTCGACAGGCAGCGAGATTTGGGGAGACCCAGTACTTC	CASSARQAARFGETQYF
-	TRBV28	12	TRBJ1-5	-	TGTGCCAGCAGTATTCCGAATCAGCCCCAGCATTTT	CASSIPNQPQHF
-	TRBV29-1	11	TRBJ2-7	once	TGCAGCGTTGAGGTCGGGGGCGAGCAGTACTTC	CSVEVGGEQYF
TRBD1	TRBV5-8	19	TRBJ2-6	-	TGTGCCAGCAGCCCGGACAGGGGATCCCTTTGGCCTGGGGCCAACGTCCTGACTTTC	CASSPDRGSLWPGANVLTF
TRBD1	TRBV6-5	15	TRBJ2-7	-	TGTGCCAGCAGACCCCGGGACAGGGGATTCTACGAGCAGTACTTC	CASRPRDRGFYEQYF
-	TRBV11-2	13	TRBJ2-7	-	TGTGCCAGCAGCTTAGATCTGGCTACGCGACAGTACTTC	CASSLDLATRQYF
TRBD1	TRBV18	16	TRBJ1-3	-	TGTGCCAGCTCAGTTACAGGGGGCTTCTCTGGAAACACCATATATTTT	CASSVTGGFSGNTIYF
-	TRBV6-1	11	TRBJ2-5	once	TGTGCCAGCCGAAATCAAGAGACCCAGTACTTC	CASRNQETQYF
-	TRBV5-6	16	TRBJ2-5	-	TGTGCCAGCAGCTCCGATGTATTTTACAGGGAAGAGACCCAGTACTTC	CASSSDVFYREETQYF
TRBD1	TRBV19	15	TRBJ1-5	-	TGTGCCAGTAGTATGGACAGGGGGCGTAATCAGCCCCAGCATTTT	CASSMDRGRNQPQHF
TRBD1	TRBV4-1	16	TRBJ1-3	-	TGCGCCAGCAGCCTAGGACAGGCGAAAACTGGAAACACCATATATTTT	CASSLGQAKTGNTIYF
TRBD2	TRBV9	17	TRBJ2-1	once	TGTGCCAGCAGCGTAGCCGCTAGCGGGAGAGCGGTCTATGAGCAGTTCTTC	CASSVAASGRAVYEQFF
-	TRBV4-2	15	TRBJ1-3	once	TGTGCCAGCAGCCAAGTAGGGACTTCTGGAAACACCATATATTTT	CASSQVGTSGNTIYF
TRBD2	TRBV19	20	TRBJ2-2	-	TGTGCCAGTAGTCTCAACCCGGGACTAGCGGGAGGCCCCCATACCGGGGAGCTGTTTTTT	CASSLNPGLAGGPHTGELFF
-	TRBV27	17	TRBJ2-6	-	TGTGCCAGCAGTTTATCGCTCGGTTCGTCGGGGGCCAACGTCCTGACTTTC	CASSLSLGSSGANVLTF
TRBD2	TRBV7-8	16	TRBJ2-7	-	TGTGCCAGCAGTTTGACTAGCGGGAGGTCGGTTGTCGAGCAGTACTTC	CASSLTSGRSVVEQYF
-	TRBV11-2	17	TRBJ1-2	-	TGTGCCAGCAGCTTGGTTATCGGGCAGCCTAGTTCAAATGGCTACACCTTC	CASSLVIGQPSSNGYTF
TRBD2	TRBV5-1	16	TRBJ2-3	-	TGCGCCAGCAGCCAGACTAGCGGGAACCCCACAGATACGCAGTATTTT	CASSQTSGNPTDTQYF
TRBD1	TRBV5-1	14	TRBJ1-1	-	TGCGCCAGCAGCAGCGACAGGGAGGGCACTGAAGCTTTCTTT	CASSSDREGTEAFF
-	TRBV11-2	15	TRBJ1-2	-	TGTGCCAGCAGCTTAGCGGCGGGCCTACCTATAGGCTACACCTTC	CASSLAAGLPIGYTF